The rows below give T cell receptor beta chains drawn from one sample of a study of early stage breast cancer tumors. Some clones are missing from TCRdb's copy, which holds only in-frame ones; the method was immunoSEQ multiplex PCR. This table holds more than 8,500 clones, around 76% found once. Sample: normal breast tissue next to the tumor. The receptors shown here come from a person in their 40s with breast cancer. CDR3s include the opening cysteine and the closing phenylalanine or tryptophan.

v_call: TRBV5-1; j_call: TRBJ2-1; cdr3_aa: CASSLGMTTFYNEQFF
v_call: TRBV7-8; j_call: TRBJ2-1; cdr3_aa: CASSREEGTEQFF
v_call: TRBV6-6; j_call: TRBJ2-1; cdr3_aa: CASSSGEYYNEQFF
v_call: TRBV30; j_call: TRBJ2-1; cdr3_aa: CAWSGQHNEQFF
v_call: TRBV19; j_call: TRBJ2-2; cdr3_aa: CASSILAGVPGELFF
v_call: TRBV5-1; j_call: TRBJ2-1; cdr3_aa: CASSLEGGIMSYNEQFF
v_call: TRBV5-1; j_call: TRBJ1-2; cdr3_aa: CASSSLTGEYYGYTF
v_call: TRBV11-2; j_call: TRBJ2-3; cdr3_aa: CASSLNRGGSDTQYF
v_call: TRBV18; j_call: TRBJ2-3; cdr3_aa: CASSPGQGIDTQYF
v_call: TRBV18; j_call: TRBJ2-1; cdr3_aa: CASSPSSISSYNEQFF
v_call: TRBV4-2; j_call: TRBJ2-5; cdr3_aa: CASSRSTLAATQETQYF
v_call: TRBV4-2; j_call: TRBJ1-2; cdr3_aa: CASSRDTNYGYTF
v_call: TRBV5-8; j_call: TRBJ2-3; cdr3_aa: CASSLGGNTQYF
v_call: TRBV6-1; j_call: TRBJ2-7; cdr3_aa: CASGAAGGFGEQYF
v_call: TRBV6-5; j_call: TRBJ1-4; cdr3_aa: CASSTPRDGDEKLFF
v_call: TRBV27; j_call: TRBJ2-7; cdr3_aa: CASSPLAVLGRPHEQYF
v_call: TRBV2; j_call: TRBJ1-1; cdr3_aa: CASSARTGVRSEAFF
v_call: TRBV4-2; j_call: TRBJ2-7; cdr3_aa: CASSQVAGGAYEQYF
v_call: TRBV21-1; j_call: TRBJ1-1; cdr3_aa: CASSKKGDEDRWAVAEAFF
v_call: TRBV20-1; j_call: TRBJ2-7; cdr3_aa: CSARGDYEQYF
v_call: TRBV30; j_call: TRBJ1-2; cdr3_aa: CASGYGYTF
v_call: TRBV7-3; j_call: TRBJ2-5; cdr3_aa: CASSLRQGARETQYF
v_call: TRBV5-5; j_call: TRBJ1-2; cdr3_aa: CASSPTGTGTNYGYTF
v_call: TRBV7-9; j_call: TRBJ1-2; cdr3_aa: CASRTGGNGYTF
v_call: TRBV18; j_call: TRBJ2-1; cdr3_aa: CASSPWLWANEQFF
v_call: TRBV7-3; j_call: TRBJ1-4; cdr3_aa: CASSLTPQGVNEKLFF
v_call: TRBV29-1; j_call: TRBJ2-1; cdr3_aa: CSVEDMGEEQFF
v_call: TRBV19; j_call: TRBJ2-5; cdr3_aa: CASSPDSELQETQYF
v_call: TRBV6-1; j_call: TRBJ2-7; cdr3_aa: CASSRHRQSRNEQYF
v_call: TRBV5-4; j_call: TRBJ2-5; cdr3_aa: CASSQTSGQGGETQYF
v_call: TRBV23-1; j_call: TRBJ1-1; cdr3_aa: CASSQWQGDRYTEAFF
v_call: TRBV29-1; j_call: TRBJ1-1; cdr3_aa: CSVEGRAIGAFF
v_call: TRBV11-2; j_call: TRBJ2-1; cdr3_aa: CASSFTGTTYNEQFF
v_call: TRBV12-5; j_call: TRBJ2-1; cdr3_aa: CASGLVGGGREQFF
v_call: TRBV18; j_call: TRBJ2-1; cdr3_aa: CASSPSSGRKNEQFF
v_call: TRBV10-3; j_call: TRBJ2-2; cdr3_aa: CAIGTGRNTGELFF
v_call: TRBV5-1; j_call: TRBJ2-2; cdr3_aa: CASSLTAGVSGELFF
v_call: TRBV7-9; j_call: TRBJ2-7; cdr3_aa: CASSLIAGSGEQYF
v_call: TRBV18; j_call: TRBJ1-4; cdr3_aa: CASSPKRGTNEKLFF
v_call: TRBV5-1; j_call: TRBJ2-7; cdr3_aa: CASSLDRDVYEQYF
v_call: TRBV5-1; j_call: TRBJ1-2; cdr3_aa: CASSLNRGGYTF
v_call: TRBV29-1; j_call: TRBJ1-2; cdr3_aa: CSVAGTVSPYGYTF
v_call: TRBV18; j_call: TRBJ1-2; cdr3_aa: CASSPRGSTNYGYTF
v_call: TRBV7-9; j_call: TRBJ1-5; cdr3_aa: CASSLTENQPQHF
v_call: TRBV21-1; j_call: TRBJ1-1; cdr3_aa: CASSEGLPEGYCMNTEAFF
v_call: TRBV27; j_call: TRBJ2-7; cdr3_aa: CASTGQGSHEQYF
v_call: TRBV5-1; j_call: TRBJ2-5; cdr3_aa: CASSFTSGQETQYF
v_call: TRBV5-1; j_call: TRBJ2-1; cdr3_aa: CASSLAGVEQFF
v_call: TRBV4-1; j_call: TRBJ1-1; cdr3_aa: CASSQDPVGGTEAFF
v_call: TRBV10-1; j_call: TRBJ2-5; cdr3_aa: CASSAVDETQYF
v_call: TRBV23-1; j_call: TRBJ2-1; cdr3_aa: CASSRSREQFF
v_call: TRBV2; j_call: TRBJ2-5; cdr3_aa: CASSTFGRARGETQYF
v_call: TRBV6-6; j_call: TRBJ2-7; cdr3_aa: CASRQAGFDGVFF
v_call: TRBV11-2; j_call: TRBJ2-7; cdr3_aa: CASSIRQTTYEQYF
v_call: TRBV11-2; j_call: TRBJ2-5; cdr3_aa: CASSRIRRETQYF
v_call: TRBV6-6; j_call: TRBJ2-5; cdr3_aa: CASSPIAGETQYF